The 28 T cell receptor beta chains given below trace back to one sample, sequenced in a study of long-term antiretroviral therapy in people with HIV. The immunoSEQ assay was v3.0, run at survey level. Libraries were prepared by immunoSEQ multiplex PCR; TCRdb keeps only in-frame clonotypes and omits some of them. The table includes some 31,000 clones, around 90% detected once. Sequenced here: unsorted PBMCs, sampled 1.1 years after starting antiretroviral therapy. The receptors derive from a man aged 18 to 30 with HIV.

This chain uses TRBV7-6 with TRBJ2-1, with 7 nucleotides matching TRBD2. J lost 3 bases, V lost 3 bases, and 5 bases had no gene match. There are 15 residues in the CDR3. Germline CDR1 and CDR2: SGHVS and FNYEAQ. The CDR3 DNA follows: TGTGCCAGCAGCTTCTCAGCGGGGAACTACAATGAGCAGTTCTTC. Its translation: CASSFSAGNYNEQFF.

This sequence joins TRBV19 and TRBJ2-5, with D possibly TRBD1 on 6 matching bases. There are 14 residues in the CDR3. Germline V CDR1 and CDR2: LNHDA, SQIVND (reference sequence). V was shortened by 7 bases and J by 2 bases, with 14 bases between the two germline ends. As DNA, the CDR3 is TGTGCCAGTAATCTGGGGGCCGAACAAGAGACCCAGTACTTC. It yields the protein CASNLGAEQETQYF. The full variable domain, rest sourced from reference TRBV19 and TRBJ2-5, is DGGITQSPKYLFRKEGQNVTLSCEQNLNHDAMYWYRQDPGQGLRLIYYSQIVNDFQKGDIAEGYSVSREKKESFPLTVTSAQKNPTAFYLCASNLGAEQETQYFGPGTRLLVL.

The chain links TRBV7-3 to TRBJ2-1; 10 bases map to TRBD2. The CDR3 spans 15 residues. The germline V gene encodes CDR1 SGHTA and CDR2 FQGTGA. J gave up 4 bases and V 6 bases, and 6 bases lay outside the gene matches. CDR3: CASSGVAGGYNEQFF. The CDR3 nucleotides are TGTGCCAGCAGTGGAGTAGCGGGGGGATACAATGAGCAGTTCTTC.

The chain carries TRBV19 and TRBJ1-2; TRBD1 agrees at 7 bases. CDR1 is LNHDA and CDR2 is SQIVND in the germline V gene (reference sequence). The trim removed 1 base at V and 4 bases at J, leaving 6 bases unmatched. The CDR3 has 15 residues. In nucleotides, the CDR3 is TGTGCCAGTAGTATAGGGGACAGACTACCCTATGGCTACACCTTC. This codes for CASSIGDRLPYGYTF.

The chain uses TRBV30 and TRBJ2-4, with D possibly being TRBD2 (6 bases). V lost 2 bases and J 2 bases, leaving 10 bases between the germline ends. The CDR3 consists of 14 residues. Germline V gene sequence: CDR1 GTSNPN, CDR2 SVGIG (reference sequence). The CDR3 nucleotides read TGTGCCTGGAGTCAGGCGGGATCCAAAAACATTCAGTACTTC. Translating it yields CAWSQAGSKNIQYF. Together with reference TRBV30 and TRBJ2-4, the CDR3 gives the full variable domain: SQTIHQWPATLVQPVGSPLSLECTVEGTSNPNLYWYRQAAGRGLQLLFYSVGIGQISSEVPQNLSASRPQDRQFILSSKKLLLSDSGFYLCAWSQAGSKNIQYFGAGTRLSVL.

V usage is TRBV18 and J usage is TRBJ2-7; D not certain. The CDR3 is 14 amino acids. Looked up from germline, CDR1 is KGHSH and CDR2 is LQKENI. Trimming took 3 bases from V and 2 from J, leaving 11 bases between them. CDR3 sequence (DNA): TGTGCCAGCTCACCGGGCAGAGCAACCTACGAGCAGTACTTC. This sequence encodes CASSPGRATYEQYF.

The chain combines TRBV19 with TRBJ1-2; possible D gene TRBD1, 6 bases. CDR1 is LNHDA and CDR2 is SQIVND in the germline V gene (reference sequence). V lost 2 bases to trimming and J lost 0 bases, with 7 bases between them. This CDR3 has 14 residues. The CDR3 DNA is TGTGCCAGTAGTATAAGGACAGCTAACTATGGCTACACCTTC. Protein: CASSIRTANYGYTF.

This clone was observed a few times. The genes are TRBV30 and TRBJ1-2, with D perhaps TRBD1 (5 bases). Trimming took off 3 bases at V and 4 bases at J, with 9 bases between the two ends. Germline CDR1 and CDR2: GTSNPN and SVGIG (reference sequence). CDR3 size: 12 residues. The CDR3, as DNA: TGTGCCTGGAGCCAAGGGGCCTATGGCTACACCTTC. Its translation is CAWSQGAYGYTF.

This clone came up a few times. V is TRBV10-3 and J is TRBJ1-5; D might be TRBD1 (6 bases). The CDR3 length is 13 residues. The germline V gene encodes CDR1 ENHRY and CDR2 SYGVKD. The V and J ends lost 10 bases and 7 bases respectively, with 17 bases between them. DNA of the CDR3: TGTGCCAGATCAACAGGGACGGGGCAGCCCCAGCATTTT. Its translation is CARSTGTGQPQHF.

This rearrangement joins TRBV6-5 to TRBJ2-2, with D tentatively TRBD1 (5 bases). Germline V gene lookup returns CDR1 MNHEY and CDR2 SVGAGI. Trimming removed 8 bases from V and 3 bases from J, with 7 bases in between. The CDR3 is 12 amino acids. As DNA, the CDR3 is TGTGCCAGCTGGGGCGACACCGGGGAGCTGTTTTTT. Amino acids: CASWGDTGELFF.

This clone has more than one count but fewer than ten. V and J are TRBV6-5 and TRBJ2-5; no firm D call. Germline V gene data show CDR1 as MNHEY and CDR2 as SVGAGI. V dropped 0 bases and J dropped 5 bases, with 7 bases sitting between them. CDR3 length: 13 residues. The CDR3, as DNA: TGTGCCAGCAGTTACTCAGGTTGGGAGACCCAGTACTTC. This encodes CASSYSGWETQYF.

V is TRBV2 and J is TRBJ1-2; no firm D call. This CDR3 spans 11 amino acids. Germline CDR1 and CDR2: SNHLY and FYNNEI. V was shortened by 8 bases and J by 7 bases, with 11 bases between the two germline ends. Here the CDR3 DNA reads TGTGCCAGCCAACTTCTTTCTGGCTACACCTTC. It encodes CASQLLSGYTF.

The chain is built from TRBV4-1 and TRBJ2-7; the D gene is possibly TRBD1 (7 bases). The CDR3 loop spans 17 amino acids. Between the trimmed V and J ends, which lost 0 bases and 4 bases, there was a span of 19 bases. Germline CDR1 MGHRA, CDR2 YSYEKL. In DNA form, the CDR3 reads TGCGCCAGCAGCCAAGAGTACCCAGGGGGGCGCGTTTACGAGCAGTACTTC. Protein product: CASSQEYPGGRVYEQYF.

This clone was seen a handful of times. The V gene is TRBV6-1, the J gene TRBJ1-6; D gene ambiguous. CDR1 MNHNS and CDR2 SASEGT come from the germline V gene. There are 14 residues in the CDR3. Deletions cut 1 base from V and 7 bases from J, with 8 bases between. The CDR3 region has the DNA TGTGCCAGCAGTGAAGAGGCTGAGAATTCACCCCTCCACTTT. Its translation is CASSEEAENSPLHF.

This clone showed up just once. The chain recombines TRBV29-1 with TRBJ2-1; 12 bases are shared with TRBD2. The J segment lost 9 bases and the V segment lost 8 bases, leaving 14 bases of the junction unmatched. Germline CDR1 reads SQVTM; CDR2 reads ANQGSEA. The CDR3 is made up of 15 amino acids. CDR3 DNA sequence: TGCAGCTCCGTGAGTGGTCTAGCGGGAGGGAGTGAGCAGTTCTTC. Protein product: CSSVSGLAGGSEQFF.

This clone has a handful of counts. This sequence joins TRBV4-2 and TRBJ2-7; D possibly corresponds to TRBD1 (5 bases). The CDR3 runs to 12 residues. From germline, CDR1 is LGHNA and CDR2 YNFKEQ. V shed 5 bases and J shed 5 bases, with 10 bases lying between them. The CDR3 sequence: CASSLGENEQYF. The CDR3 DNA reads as TGTGCCAGCAGCTTAGGGGAAAACGAGCAGTACTTC.

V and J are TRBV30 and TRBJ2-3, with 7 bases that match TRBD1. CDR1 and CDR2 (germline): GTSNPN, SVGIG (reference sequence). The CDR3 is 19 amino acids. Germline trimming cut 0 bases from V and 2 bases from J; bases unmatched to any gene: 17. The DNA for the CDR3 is TGTGCCTGGAGTGTTAAATGGGGCCGCAGGGGGACCTTCACAGATACGCAGTATTTT. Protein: CAWSVKWGRRGTFTDTQYF.

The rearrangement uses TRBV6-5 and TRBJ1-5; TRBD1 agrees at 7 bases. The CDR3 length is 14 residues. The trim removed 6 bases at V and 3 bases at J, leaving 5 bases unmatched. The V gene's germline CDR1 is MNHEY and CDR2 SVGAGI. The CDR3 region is CASSLQGNNQPQHF. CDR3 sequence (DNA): TGTGCCAGCAGCTTACAGGGGAACAATCAGCCCCAGCATTTT.

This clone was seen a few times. The CDR3 bases are TGTGCCAGCAGTGAGGGCGGCAGGGGGCCAGGCTACACCTTC. Protein product: CASSEGGRGPGYTF. The V gene is TRBV2, the J gene TRBJ1-2, with TRBD1 identical over 8 bases. V lost 3 bases and J lost 8; bases outside the gene matches: 8. The CDR3 extends over 14 amino acids. The V gene's germline CDR1 is SNHLY and CDR2 FYNNEI.

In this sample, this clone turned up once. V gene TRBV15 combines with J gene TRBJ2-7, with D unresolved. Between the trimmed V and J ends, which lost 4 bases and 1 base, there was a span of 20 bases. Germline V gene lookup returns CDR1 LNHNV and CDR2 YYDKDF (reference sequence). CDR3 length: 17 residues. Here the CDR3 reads CATSKREGVTSSYEQYF. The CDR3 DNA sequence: TGTGCCACCAGCAAAAGAGAAGGCGTTACCTCTTCCTACGAGCAGTACTTC.

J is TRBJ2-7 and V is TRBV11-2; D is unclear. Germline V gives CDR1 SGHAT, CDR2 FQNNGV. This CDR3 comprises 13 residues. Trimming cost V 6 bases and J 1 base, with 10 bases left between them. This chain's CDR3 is CASRNPASYEQYF. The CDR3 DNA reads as TGTGCCAGCAGGAACCCCGCATCCTACGAGCAGTACTTC. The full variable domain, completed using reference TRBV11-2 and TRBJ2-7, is EAGVAQSPRYKIIEKRQSVAFWCNPISGHATLYWYQQILGQGPKLLIQFQNNGVVDDSQLPKDRFSAERLKGVDSTLKIQPAKLEDSAVYLCASRNPASYEQYFGPGTRLTVT.

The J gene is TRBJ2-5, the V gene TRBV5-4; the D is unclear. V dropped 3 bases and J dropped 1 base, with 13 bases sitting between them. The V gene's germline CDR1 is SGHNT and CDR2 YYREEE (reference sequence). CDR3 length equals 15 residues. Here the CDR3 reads CASSSKGYAQETQYF. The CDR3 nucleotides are TGTGCCAGCAGCTCAAAGGGTTACGCCCAAGAGACCCAGTACTTC.

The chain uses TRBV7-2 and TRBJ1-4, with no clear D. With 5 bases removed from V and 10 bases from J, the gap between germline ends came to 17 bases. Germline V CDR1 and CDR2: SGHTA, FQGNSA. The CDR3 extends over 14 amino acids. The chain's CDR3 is CASSPTRGVLKLFF. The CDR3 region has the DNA TGTGCCAGCAGCCCAACGCGCGGAGTATTAAAACTGTTTTTT.

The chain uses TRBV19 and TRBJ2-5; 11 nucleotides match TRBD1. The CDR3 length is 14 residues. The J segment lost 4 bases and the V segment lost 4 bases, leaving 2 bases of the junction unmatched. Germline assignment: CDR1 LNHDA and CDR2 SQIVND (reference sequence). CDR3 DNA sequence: TGTGCCAGTAGTAAGGGGACAGGGGGAGAGACCCAGTACTTC. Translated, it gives CASSKGTGGETQYF.

The CDR3 nucleotides read TGCGCCAGCAGTGGACAGAGCGTCCTTTACGAGCAGTACTTC. It specifies CASSGQSVLYEQYF. The chain couples TRBV10-2 to TRBJ2-7; tentative D call: TRBD1 (5 bases). The V and J ends lost 4 bases and 4 bases respectively, with 14 bases between them. The CDR3 spans 14 residues. Germline V CDR1 and CDR2: WSHSY, SAAADI.

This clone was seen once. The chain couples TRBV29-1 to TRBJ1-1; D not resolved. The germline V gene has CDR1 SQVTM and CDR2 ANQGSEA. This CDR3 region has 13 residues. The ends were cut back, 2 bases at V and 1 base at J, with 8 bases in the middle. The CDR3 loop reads CSVEKPENTEAFF. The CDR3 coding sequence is TGCAGCGTTGAAAAGCCTGAGAACACTGAAGCTTTCTTT.

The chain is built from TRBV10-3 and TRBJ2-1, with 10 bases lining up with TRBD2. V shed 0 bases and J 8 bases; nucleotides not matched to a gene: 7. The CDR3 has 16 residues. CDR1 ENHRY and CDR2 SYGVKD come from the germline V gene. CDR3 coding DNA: TGTGCCATCAGTGAGTCGAGCCTAGCGGGAGTATATGAGCAGTTCTTC. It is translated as CAISESSLAGVYEQFF.

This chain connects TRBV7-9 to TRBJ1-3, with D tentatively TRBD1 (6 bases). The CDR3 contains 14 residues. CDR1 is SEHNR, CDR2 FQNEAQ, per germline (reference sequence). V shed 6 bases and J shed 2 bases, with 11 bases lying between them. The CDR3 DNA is TGTGCCAGCAGAGGGGGGCCCCCTGGAAACACCATATATTTT. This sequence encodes CASRGGPPGNTIYF.